The text below deals with one TCR beta chain. Its antigen is not known. The sample belongs to a study of T cell repertoires in ileal Crohn's disease. Study-wide points: Endoscopic recurrence occurred in every patient whose clonality exceeded 26.8%.

Assay: immunoSEQ multiplex PCR; the TCRdb copy retains only in-frame clones and omits some. The table lists around 880 clones, over 75% of them singletons. Losses at the gene ends were 5 bases for V and 2 bases for J; bases not matched to a gene: 5. CDR1 is LNHDA, CDR2 SQIVND, per germline (reference sequence). This CDR3 is 15 amino acids long. The origin of this receptor is an adult with Crohn's disease. Sequenced input: ileal tissue. The chain combines TRBV19 with TRBJ2-1; 8 bases fit TRBD2. The CDR3 coding sequence is TGTGCCAGTAGTCCGAGCGGGAGAGCCTACAATGAGCAGTTCTTC. Its translation is CASSPSGRAYNEQFF.